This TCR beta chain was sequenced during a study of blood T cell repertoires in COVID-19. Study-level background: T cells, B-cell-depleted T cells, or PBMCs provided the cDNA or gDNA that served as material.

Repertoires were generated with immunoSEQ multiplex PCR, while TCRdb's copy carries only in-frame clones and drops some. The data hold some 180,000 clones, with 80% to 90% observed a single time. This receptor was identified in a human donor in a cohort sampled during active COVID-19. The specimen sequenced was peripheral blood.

The DNA of the CDR3 is TGTGCCAGCAGTCGAGAGGCGGGATGGGGCTACGAGCAGTACTTC. Its translation: CASSREAGWGYEQYF. The rearrangement uses TRBV11-2 and TRBJ2-7; the D gene is possibly TRBD2 (6 bases). The CDR3 is 15 residues long. Trimming removed 6 bases at V and 3 bases at J, with 18 bases between. In germline, CDR1 is SGHAT, CDR2 FQNNGV.